This T cell receptor (delta chain) was recorded in a study of gamma-delta chains in newborns, infants, children. For the study at large: Microbial exposure reportedly drives polyclonal innate γδ T cell expansion after birth.

TCRdb reanalyzed the reads using CATT. Among about 4,000 delta-chain clones listed, 14% to 15% were seen once. Germline CDR1 TSWWSYY, CDR2 QGS. The V segment lost 5 bases and the J segment 3 bases; nucleotides outside the gene matches: 31. The CDR3 is 23 residues long. By share, this clone ranks as medium-sized. Other DNA sequences from this sample encode an identical CDR3 as well. This sequence joins TRDV1 and TRDJ1; 9 positions agree with TRDD3. The specimen was blood. This sequence was found in a child who was a newborn, infant or young child, either healthy, febrile or measles-vaccinated (not recorded which). The CDR3 loop is CALGSAHQLAFGFYWGTSDKLIF. CDR3 DNA sequence: TGTGCTCTTGGGTCAGCTCACCAGCTCGCTTTCGGGTTTTACTGGGGGACCTCCGATAAACTCATCTTT.